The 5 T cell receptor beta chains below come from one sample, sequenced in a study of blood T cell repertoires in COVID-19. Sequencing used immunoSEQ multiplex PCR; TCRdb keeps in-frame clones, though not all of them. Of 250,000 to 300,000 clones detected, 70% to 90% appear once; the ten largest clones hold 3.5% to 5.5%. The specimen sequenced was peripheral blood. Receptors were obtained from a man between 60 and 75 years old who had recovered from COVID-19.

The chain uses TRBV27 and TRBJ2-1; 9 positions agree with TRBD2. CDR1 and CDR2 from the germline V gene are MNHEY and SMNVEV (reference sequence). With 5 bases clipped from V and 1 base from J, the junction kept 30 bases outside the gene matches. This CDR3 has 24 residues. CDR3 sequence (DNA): TGTGCCAGCAGTACTCGGACAGAGCTATCTAGCGGGACTGACCAAAGGCGGTCCTACAATGAGCAGTTCTTC. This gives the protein CASSTRTELSSGTDQRRSYNEQFF.

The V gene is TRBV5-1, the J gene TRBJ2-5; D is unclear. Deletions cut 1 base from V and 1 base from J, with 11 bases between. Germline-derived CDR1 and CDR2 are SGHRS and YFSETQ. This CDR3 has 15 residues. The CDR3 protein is CASSLNLAPQETQYF. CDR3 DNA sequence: TGCGCCAGCAGCTTGAATTTGGCCCCCCAAGAGACCCAGTACTTC.

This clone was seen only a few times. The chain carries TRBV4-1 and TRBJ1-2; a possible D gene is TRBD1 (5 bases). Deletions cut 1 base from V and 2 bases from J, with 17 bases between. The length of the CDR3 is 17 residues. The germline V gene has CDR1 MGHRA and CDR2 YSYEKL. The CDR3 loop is CASSQGTRAESNYGYTF. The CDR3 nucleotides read TGCGCCAGCAGCCAAGGCACCAGGGCTGAATCCAACTATGGCTACACCTTC.

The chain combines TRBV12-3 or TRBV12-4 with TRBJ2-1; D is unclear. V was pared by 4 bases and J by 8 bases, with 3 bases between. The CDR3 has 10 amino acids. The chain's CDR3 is CASSSDEQFF. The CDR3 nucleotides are TGTGCCAGCAGTTCCGATGAGCAGTTCTTC.

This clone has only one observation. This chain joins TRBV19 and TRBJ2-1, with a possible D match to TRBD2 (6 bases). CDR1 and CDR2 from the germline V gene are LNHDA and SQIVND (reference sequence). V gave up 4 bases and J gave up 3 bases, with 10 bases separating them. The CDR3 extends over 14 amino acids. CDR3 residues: CASSRGRDYNEQFF. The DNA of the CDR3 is TGTGCCAGTAGTAGAGGGCGGGACTACAATGAGCAGTTCTTC. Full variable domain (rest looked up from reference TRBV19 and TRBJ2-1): DGGITQSPKYLFRKEGQNVTLSCEQNLNHDAMYWYRQDPGQGLRLIYYSQIVNDFQKGDIAEGYSVSREKKESFPLTVTSAQKNPTAFYLCASSRGRDYNEQFFGPGTRLTVL.